The rows below give T cell receptor beta chains drawn from one sample of a study of molecular identifiers for immune sequencing clone quantification. TCRdb processed the PCR reads anew with MiXCR; each CDR3 protein has one entry. The sample records 7,500 to 10,000 distinct CDR3 sequences, just under 20% being singletons. Input material: naive CD8+ T cells from blood, with Jurkat cell RNA spiked in. The receptors shown here come from a human donor in good health. Some libraries in this study had Jurkat cell RNA spiked in. Each CDR3 is given with its conserved first and last residue. The order of the fields is J gene, D gene, clone size, V gene, CDR3 protein, CDR3 DNA. A D gene is named only where the DNA matches it firmly. Size is stated for part of the rows, as once, few or many counts, or as a class when the clone is expanded.

j_gene: TRBJ2-3
d_gene: TRBD2
abundance: many
v_gene: TRBV6-2/TRBV6-3
CDR3aa: CASSYLAGGTDTQYF
CDR3nt: TGTGCCAGCAGTTACCTAGCGGGGGGCACAGATACGCAGTATTTT

j_gene: TRBJ1-5
d_gene: NA
abundance: many
v_gene: TRBV2
CDR3aa: CASSEERYSNQPQHF
CDR3nt: TGTGCCAGCAGTGAAGAGAGGTATAGCAATCAGCCCCAGCATTTT

j_gene: TRBJ2-6
d_gene: NA
abundance: many
v_gene: TRBV5-4
CDR3aa: CASSLKESSGANVLTF
CDR3nt: TGTGCCAGCAGCTTGAAGGAGAGCTCTGGGGCCAACGTCCTGACTTTC

j_gene: TRBJ2-3
d_gene: TRBD1
abundance: medium-sized
v_gene: TRBV5-1
CDR3aa: CASSLADRGLRDTQYF
CDR3nt: TGCGCCAGCAGCTTGGCCGACAGGGGATTGAGGGATACGCAGTATTTT

j_gene: TRBJ2-2
d_gene: NA
abundance: medium-sized
v_gene: TRBV29-1
CDR3aa: CSVVSLGGELFF
CDR3nt: TGCAGCGTTGTTTCATTAGGCGGGGAGCTGTTTTTT

j_gene: TRBJ2-7
d_gene: NA
abundance: medium-sized
v_gene: TRBV7-9
CDR3aa: CASSLSLEMDEQYF
CDR3nt: TGTGCCAGCAGCTTATCTTTGGAAATGGATGAGCAGTACTTC

j_gene: TRBJ1-5
d_gene: NA
abundance: many
v_gene: TRBV27
CDR3aa: CASSPDDPNLEPQHF
CDR3nt: TGTGCCAGCAGTCCCGACGACCCAAACCTTGAGCCCCAGCATTTT

j_gene: TRBJ2-7
d_gene: TRBD1
abundance: medium-sized
v_gene: TRBV7-9
CDR3aa: CASSLQGADEQYF
CDR3nt: TGTGCCAGCAGCTTGCAGGGGGCGGACGAGCAGTACTTC

j_gene: TRBJ1-5
d_gene: NA
abundance: NA
v_gene: TRBV7-2
CDR3aa: CDSTMTVSNQPQPF
CDR3nt: TGTGACAGTACAATGACAGTTAGCAATCAGCCCCAGCCTTTT

j_gene: TRBJ2-5
d_gene: NA
abundance: many
v_gene: TRBV5-3
CDR3aa: CARSLDRQETQYF
CDR3nt: TGTGCCAGAAGCTTGGACAGACAAGAGACCCAGTACTTC

j_gene: TRBJ1-1
d_gene: NA
abundance: NA
v_gene: TRBV6-4
CDR3aa: CASSQDGWAEAFF
CDR3nt: TGTGCCAGCAGCCAAGATGGGTGGGCTGAAGCTTTCTTT

j_gene: TRBJ1-2
d_gene: NA
abundance: many
v_gene: TRBV4-1
CDR3aa: CASSQDGRRGYTF
CDR3nt: TGCGCCAGCAGCCAAGACGGTCGGCGTGGCTACACCTTC

j_gene: TRBJ2-2
d_gene: TRBD2
abundance: many
v_gene: TRBV7-6
CDR3aa: CASSLELAGVSGELFF
CDR3nt: TGTGCCAGCAGCTTAGAACTAGCGGGAGTTTCCGGGGAGCTGTTTTTT

j_gene: TRBJ2-2
d_gene: NA
abundance: medium-sized
v_gene: TRBV7-9
CDR3aa: CASSPTTNTGELFF
CDR3nt: TGTGCCAGCAGCCCCACAACGAACACCGGGGAGCTGTTTTTT

j_gene: TRBJ2-7
d_gene: NA
abundance: medium-sized
v_gene: TRBV20-1
CDR3aa: CSASSWEYEQYF
CDR3nt: TGCAGTGCTTCTTCCTGGGAGTACGAGCAGTACTTC

j_gene: TRBJ2-3
d_gene: NA
abundance: medium-sized
v_gene: TRBV30
CDR3aa: CAWSVLAPTDTQYF
CDR3nt: TGTGCCTGGAGTGTTCTAGCCCCGACAGATACGCAGTATTTT

j_gene: TRBJ2-2
d_gene: NA
abundance: medium-sized
v_gene: TRBV20-1
CDR3aa: CSARAPNTGELFF
CDR3nt: TGCAGTGCTAGAGCGCCGAACACCGGGGAGCTGTTTTTT

j_gene: TRBJ2-5
d_gene: NA
abundance: many
v_gene: TRBV5-8
CDR3aa: CATSPMDRPQETQYF
CDR3nt: TGTGCCACATCGCCGATGGACAGACCGCAGGAGACCCAGTACTTC